Included here is one TCR beta chain sequence, with context. This entry comes from a study of blood T cell repertoires in COVID-19. The method was immunoSEQ multiplex PCR; TCRdb's version includes in-frame clones alone and lacks a portion of them. The data show 96,000 or so clones, roughly 80% seen once. CDR1 is LNHDA, CDR2 SQIVND, per germline (reference sequence). This CDR3 region has 15 residues. V lost 5 bases, J lost 2 bases, and 15 bases lay in between. The specimen sequenced was peripheral blood. The clonotype was recovered from a man at least 80 years old with COVID-19, enrolled during active disease. The chain combines TRBV19 with TRBJ2-5; tentatively, D is TRBD2 (6 bases). The DNA for the CDR3 is TGTGCCAGTAGTTCCACCACCGGGGGACAAGAGACCCAGTACTTC. It translates to CASSSTTGGQETQYF.